This T cell receptor (beta chain) emerged from a study of blood T cell repertoires in COVID-19. The assay was immunoSEQ multiplex PCR, and TCRdb's table has in-frame clones only and misses some. The sample records 15,000 to 20,000 clones, under 95% being singletons. The J segment lost 1 base and the V segment lost 6 bases, leaving 4 bases of the junction unmatched. The CDR3 covers 14 residues. Germline assignment: CDR1 SNHLY and CDR2 FYNNEI. This TCR was sampled from a man aged 60 to 69 with active COVID-19. The chain is built from TRBV2 and TRBJ1-2; 8 bases fit TRBD1. Sequenced: peripheral blood. As DNA, the CDR3 is TGTGCCAGCAGGGCGACAGGGGATAACTATGGCTACACCTTC. Its translation is CASRATGDNYGYTF.